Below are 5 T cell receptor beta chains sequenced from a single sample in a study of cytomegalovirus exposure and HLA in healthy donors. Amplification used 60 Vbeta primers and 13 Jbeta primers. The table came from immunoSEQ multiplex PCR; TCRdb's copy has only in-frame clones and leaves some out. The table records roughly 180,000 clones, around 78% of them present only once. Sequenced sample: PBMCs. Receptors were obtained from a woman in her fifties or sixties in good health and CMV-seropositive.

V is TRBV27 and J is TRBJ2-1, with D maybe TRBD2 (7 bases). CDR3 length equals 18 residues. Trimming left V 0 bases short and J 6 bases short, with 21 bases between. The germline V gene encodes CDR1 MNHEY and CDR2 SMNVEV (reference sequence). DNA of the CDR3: TGTGCCAGCAGTTTATCGATGATAGGGGGGGGGCGTTTCAATGAGCAGTTCTTC. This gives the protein CASSLSMIGGGRFNEQFF.

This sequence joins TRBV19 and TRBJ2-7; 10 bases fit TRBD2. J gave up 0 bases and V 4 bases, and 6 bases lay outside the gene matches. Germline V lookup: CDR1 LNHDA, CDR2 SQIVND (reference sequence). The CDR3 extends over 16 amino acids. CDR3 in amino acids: CASSRSGGESSYEQYF. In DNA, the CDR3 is TGTGCCAGTAGTAGAAGCGGGGGGGAAAGCTCCTACGAGCAGTACTTC.

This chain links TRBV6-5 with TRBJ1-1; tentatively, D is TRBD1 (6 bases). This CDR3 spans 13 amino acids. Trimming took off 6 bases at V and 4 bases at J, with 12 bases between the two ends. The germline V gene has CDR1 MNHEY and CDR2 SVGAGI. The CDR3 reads CASRLDRSTEAFF. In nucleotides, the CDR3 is TGTGCCAGCAGACTCGACAGGTCCACTGAAGCTTTCTTT.

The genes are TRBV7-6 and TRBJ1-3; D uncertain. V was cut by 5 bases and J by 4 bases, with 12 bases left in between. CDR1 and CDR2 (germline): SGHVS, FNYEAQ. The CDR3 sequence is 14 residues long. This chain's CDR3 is CASSTYGRGNTIYF. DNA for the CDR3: TGTGCCAGCAGCACCTACGGGAGAGGAAACACCATATATTTT. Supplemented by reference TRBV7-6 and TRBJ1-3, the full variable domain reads GAGVSQSPRYKVTKRGQDVALRCDPISGHVSLYWYRQALGQGPEFLTYFNYEAQQDKSGLPNDRFSAERPEGSISTLTIQRTEQRDSAMYRCASSTYGRGNTIYFGEGSWLTVV.

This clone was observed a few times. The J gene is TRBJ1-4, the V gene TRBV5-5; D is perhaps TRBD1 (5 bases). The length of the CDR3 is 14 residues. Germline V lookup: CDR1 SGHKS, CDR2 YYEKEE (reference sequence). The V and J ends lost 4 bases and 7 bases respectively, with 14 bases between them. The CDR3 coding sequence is TGTGCCAGCAGCCCCAGGGTGGGGGGTGAAAAACTGTTTTTT. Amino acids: CASSPRVGGEKLFF.